Below are 30 T cell receptor beta chains sequenced from a single sample in a study of early T cells in non-severe SARS-CoV-2 infection. TCRdb redid the calling of the 5' RACE reads with MiXCR, one entry per CDR3 protein. The top ten hold under 4% of the sample, which has under 70,000 distinct CDR3 sequences, around 5.7% seen once. This sample comprised whole blood, obtained at baseline. The receptor source for this set is an adult who was a healthcare worker with PCR-confirmed SARS-CoV-2 infection or an uninfected control (not recorded which).

The chain combines TRBV12-3 or TRBV12-4 with TRBJ2-4; D gene uncertain. The length of the CDR3 is 12 residues. The V end was cut by 7 bases, the J end by 2 bases, with 6 bases between. The CDR3 reads CASTVTKNIQYF. DNA of the CDR3: TGTGCCAGCACCGTAACCAAAAACATTCAGTACTTC.

The chain links TRBV12-3 or TRBV12-4 to TRBJ1-4; 7 bases fit TRBD1. With V trimmed by 4 bases and J by 8 bases, 10 bases remained unmatched. The CDR3 has 15 amino acids. This CDR3 reads CASSSAPGGREKLFF. Here the CDR3 DNA reads TGTGCCAGCAGTTCGGCGCCAGGGGGACGGGAAAAACTGTTTTTT.

This clonotype showed up many times. This chain uses TRBV20-1 with TRBJ1-6; perhaps TRBD1 as D (6 bases). Trimming pared 6 bases from V and 3 bases from J, leaving 9 bases between. The germline V gene has CDR1 DFQATT and CDR2 SNEGSKA (reference sequence). The CDR3 is 13 amino acids. CDR3 loop: CSALDSYNSPLHF. In nucleotides, the CDR3 is TGCAGTGCCTTGGACAGCTATAATTCACCCCTCCACTTT.

This clonotype showed up many times. This chain uses TRBV28 with TRBJ2-2; 8 bases line up with TRBD1. Germline CDR1 is MDHEN and CDR2 is SYDVKM. The CDR3 is 16 amino acids. J gave up 6 bases and V 2 bases, and 8 bases lay outside the gene matches. Here the CDR3 reads CASSLTIGQGSGELFF. As DNA, the CDR3 is TGTGCCAGCAGTTTAACGATTGGACAGGGCTCCGGGGAGCTGTTTTTT.

There are many counts of this clonotype. V usage is TRBV20-1 and J usage is TRBJ2-1; TRBD1 agrees at 9 bases. Germline V gives CDR1 DFQATT, CDR2 SNEGSKA (reference sequence). This CDR3 has 16 amino acids. The J segment lost 7 bases and the V segment lost 3 bases, leaving 13 bases of the junction unmatched. Here the CDR3 DNA reads TGCAGTGCTAGTGTGTCCCCGGGACAGGGTCAAAATGAGCAGTTCTTC. Translated, it gives CSASVSPGQGQNEQFF.

DNA for the CDR3: TGTGCCAGCAGCCAGGGTCCGCCCGGGGCGACCCAGCATTTT. Amino acid sequence: CASSQGPPGATQHF. The chain is built from TRBV7-8 and TRBJ1-5, with D maybe TRBD1 (5 bases). The CDR3 spans 14 residues. Trimming shortened V by 5 bases and J by 11 bases, and 19 bases separated the two germline ends. Germline CDR1 SGHVS, CDR2 FQNEAQ.

The chain is built from TRBV12-3 or TRBV12-4 and TRBJ2-3, with a weak D call TRBD1 (6 bases). CDR3 length equals 15 residues. V shed 5 bases and J shed 0 bases, with 12 bases lying between them. The CDR3: CASSPTTGSTDTQYF. In DNA, the CDR3 is TGTGCCAGCAGTCCAACGACAGGCAGCACAGATACGCAGTATTTT.

This clonotype was observed a handful of times. The gene calls are TRBV23-1 and TRBJ2-3, with 16 bases that match TRBD2. TRBV23-1 belongs to the ORF category, with a function that is uncertain. With 3 bases clipped from V and 1 base from J, the junction kept 7 bases outside the gene matches. This CDR3 comprises 19 residues. Here the CDR3 reads CASSQGLAGGPTGTDTQYF. The CDR3 coding sequence is TGCGCCAGCAGTCAGGGACTAGCGGGAGGGCCGACGGGCACAGATACGCAGTATTTT.

There are a few counts of this clonotype. This chain connects TRBV7-9 to TRBJ2-3, with D perhaps TRBD1 (5 bases). CDR1 SEHNR and CDR2 FQNEAQ come from the germline V gene (reference sequence). CDR3 length equals 14 residues. Trimming left V 2 bases short and J 0 bases short, with 6 bases between. DNA for the CDR3: TGTGCCAGCAGCTTAAGGGGTAGCACAGATACGCAGTATTTT. This translates into CASSLRGSTDTQYF.

A few counts support this clonotype. This sequence joins TRBV10-1 and TRBJ2-3; D may be TRBD2 (6 bases). Germline CDR1 is WNHNN and CDR2 is SYGVQD (reference sequence). Trimming removed 3 bases from V and 2 bases from J, with 9 bases in between. The CDR3 extends over 14 amino acids. Here the CDR3 reads CASSDGGTTDTQYF. The CDR3 DNA reads TGCGCCAGCAGTGATGGAGGGACCACAGATACGCAGTATTTT.

Many counts were recorded for this clonotype. The chain is built from TRBV28 and TRBJ2-2; 8 bases are shared with TRBD1. CDR1 and CDR2 from the germline V gene are MDHEN and SYDVKM. Trimming removed 2 bases from V and 4 bases from J; junction bases left unmatched: 6. This CDR3 comprises 16 residues. In DNA, the CDR3 is TGTGCCAGCAGTTTAGACGGACAGGGAGGCACCGGGGAGCTGTTTTTT. It is translated as CASSLDGQGGTGELFF.

At least ten counts were recorded for this clonotype. The rearrangement links TRBV18 to TRBJ1-1; unclear D gene. Germline loops: CDR1 KGHSH, CDR2 LQKENI. The CDR3 is 16 amino acids. The V end lost 3 bases, the J end lost 7 bases, and 21 bases lay between the germline ends. CDR3 nucleotide sequence: TGTGCCAGCTCACCTTATATGGAGCGTGAAGTGGATGAAGCTTTCTTT. Its translation: CASSPYMEREVDEAFF.

This clonotype was seen at least ten times. CDR3 amino acids: CASSVQLNEQFF. CDR3 DNA sequence: TGCGCCAGTTCCGTACAGCTCAATGAGCAGTTCTTC. The chain employs TRBV5-1 and TRBJ2-1; D not certain. With 8 bases removed from V and 6 bases from J, the gap between germline ends came to 12 bases. Germline V CDR1 and CDR2: SGHRS, YFSETQ. The CDR3 is 12 residues long.

This clonotype occurred many times. The chain is built from TRBV7-2 and TRBJ1-6, with a weak D call TRBD1 (5 bases). From germline, CDR1 is SGHTA and CDR2 FQGNSA. Trimming took 5 bases from V and 0 from J, leaving 11 bases between them. This CDR3 comprises 16 residues. As DNA, the CDR3 is TGTGCCAGCAGCGTTGACAGAAGCTCCTATAATTCACCCCTCCACTTT. Translation: CASSVDRSSYNSPLHF.

This clonotype was recorded at least ten times. The chain links TRBV6-2 or TRBV6-3 to TRBJ1-2; D is unclear. Between the trimmed V and J ends, which lost 7 bases and 0 bases, there was a span of 6 bases. This CDR3 contains 12 residues. Germline CDR1 and CDR2: MNHEY and SVGEGT. In nucleotides, the CDR3 is TGTGCCAGCATAGACACTAACTATGGCTACACCTTC. It codes for CASIDTNYGYTF.

This clonotype was observed a few times. The chain is built from TRBV20-1 and TRBJ1-1; 7 nucleotides agree with TRBD1. Germline-derived CDR1 and CDR2 are DFQATT and SNEGSKA (reference sequence). The V and J ends lost 3 bases and 3 bases, in that order; junction bases with no gene match: 7. The CDR3 runs to 14 residues. The CDR3 here is CSASKTGVDTEAFF. The DNA for the CDR3 is TGCAGTGCTAGTAAAACAGGGGTTGACACTGAAGCTTTCTTT.

This clonotype appeared many times. The V gene is TRBV29-1, the J gene TRBJ1-1; 8 positions match TRBD1. Germline V gene data show CDR1 as SQVTM and CDR2 as ANQGSEA. The CDR3 length is 11 residues. V was clipped by 7 bases and J by 8 bases; unmatched bases: 6. The CDR3 region is CSGRQGMEAFF. The CDR3 bases are TGCAGCGGTAGACAGGGGATGGAAGCTTTCTTT. Looking up the rest from reference TRBV29-1 and TRBJ1-1 gives the full variable domain: SAVISQKPSRDICQRGTSLTIQCQVDSQVTMMFWYRQQPGQSLTLIATANQGSEATYESGFVIDKFPISRPNLTFSTLTVSNMSPEDSSIYLCSGRQGMEAFFGQGTRLTVV.

This clonotype was seen more than once but under ten times. The chain employs TRBV28 and TRBJ2-2, with 8 bases identical to TRBD1. The CDR3 covers 16 residues. CDR1 and CDR2 (germline): MDHEN, SYDVKM. J gave up 3 bases and V 4 bases, and 7 bases lay outside the gene matches. The CDR3 reads CASSSPGQDDTGELFF. The DNA of the CDR3 is TGTGCCAGCAGTTCGCCGGGACAGGACGACACCGGGGAGCTGTTTTTT.

This clonotype has a handful of counts. The rearrangement uses TRBV6-2 or TRBV6-3 and TRBJ2-7; 12 bases are shared with TRBD1. V was pared by 7 bases and J by 4 bases, with 5 bases of the junction left unmatched. This CDR3 region has 14 residues. Germline V gene lookup returns CDR1 MNHEY and CDR2 SVGEGT. The CDR3 DNA sequence: TGTGCCAGCACCCCGGGACAGGGGGCTTACGAGCAGTACTTC. It is translated as CASTPGQGAYEQYF.

This clonotype was counted at least ten times. The chain is built from TRBV11-2 and TRBJ2-4, with 8 bases matching TRBD1. The germline gives CDR1 SGHAT, CDR2 FQNNGV. V lost 5 bases to trimming and J lost 6 bases; unmatched junction nucleotides: 9. CDR3 size: 15 residues. CDR3 nucleotide sequence: TGTGCCAGCAGCCCCGGAGAAACAGGGGGAAACATTCAGTACTTC. Protein sequence: CASSPGETGGNIQYF. The full variable domain, completed using reference TRBV11-2 and TRBJ2-4, is EAGVAQSPRYKIIEKRQSVAFWCNPISGHATLYWYQQILGQGPKLLIQFQNNGVVDDSQLPKDRFSAERLKGVDSTLKIQPAKLEDSAVYLCASSPGETGGNIQYFGAGTRLSVL.

This clonotype was seen a few times. The J gene is TRBJ2-7, the V gene TRBV5-5; 14 bases match TRBD2. V shed 0 bases, J shed 4 bases, and the junction held 3 bases outside the gene matches. The CDR3 is made up of 16 amino acids. Germline V lookup: CDR1 SGHKS, CDR2 YYEKEE (reference sequence). As DNA, the CDR3 is TGTGCCAGCAGCTTGGACGGGACTAGCGGGAGTTACGAGCAGTACTTC. It encodes CASSLDGTSGSYEQYF.

This clonotype was counted only a few times. The chain has TRBV29-1 and TRBJ2-7; 8 bases are shared with TRBD2. With 4 bases clipped from V and 6 bases from J, the junction kept 8 bases outside the gene matches. This CDR3 has 13 amino acids. The V gene's germline CDR1 is SQVTM and CDR2 ANQGSEA. As DNA, the CDR3 is TGCAGCGTTGTAGGTAGCGGGGAAGGCGAGCAGTACTTC. Amino acid sequence: CSVVGSGEGEQYF.

This clonotype has ten or more counts. The rearrangement joins TRBV10-3 to TRBJ2-1; 12 nucleotides agree with TRBD1. CDR1 is ENHRY, CDR2 SYGVKD, per germline. Losses at the gene ends were 6 bases for V and 8 bases for J; bases not matched to a gene: 5. The CDR3 has 14 residues. The CDR3 DNA is TGTGCCATCAGCTCCGGGACAGGGGGCCATGAGCAGTTCTTC. Its protein is CAISSGTGGHEQFF.

J is TRBJ1-5 and V is TRBV7-2; the D gene is possibly TRBD1 (5 bases). The germline V gene encodes CDR1 SGHTA and CDR2 FQGNSA. Trimming removed 4 bases at V and 7 bases at J, with 17 bases between. The CDR3 contains 15 residues. The CDR3 DNA reads as TGTGCCAGCAGCTATTCGGAGGGGATAGGGCAGCCCCAGCATTTT. It yields the protein CASSYSEGIGQPQHF.

Only one count was recorded for this clonotype. A much bigger clone sits one base away, suggesting this may be a read error. The rearrangement uses TRBV28 and TRBJ1-4; D gene ambiguous. The CDR3 loop spans 17 amino acids. Trimming stripped 6 bases from V and 6 bases from J, with 23 bases between. Looked up from germline, CDR1 is MDHEN and CDR2 is SYDVKM. Here the CDR3 reads CASRTIAGNREDEKLFF. DNA of the CDR3: TGTGCCAGCAGGACCATTGCTGGAAATCGGGAAGATGAAAAACTGTTTTTT. Together with reference TRBV28 and TRBJ1-4, the CDR3 gives the full variable domain: DVKVTQSSRYLVKRTGEKVFLECVQDMDHENMFWYRQDPGLGLRLIYFSYDVKMKEKGDIPEGYSVSREKKERFSLILESASTNQTSMYLCASRTIAGNREDEKLFFGSGTQLSVL.

J is TRBJ2-1 and V is TRBV6-1, with D tentatively TRBD2 (6 bases). Trimming cost V 4 bases and J 0 bases, with 10 bases left between them. The CDR3 loop spans 15 amino acids. From germline, CDR1 is MNHNS and CDR2 SASEGT. CDR3 residues: CASSVSGSSYNEQFF. The CDR3 region has the DNA TGTGCCAGCAGTGTTAGCGGAAGCTCCTACAATGAGCAGTTCTTC.

Notes on this clonotype: The junction does not match germline at one end; this may be a read error. The gene calls are TRBV7-9 and TRBJ1-4; a weak D match, TRBD1 (5 bases). Looked up from germline, CDR1 is SEHNR and CDR2 is FQNEAQ (reference sequence). The CDR3 consists of 14 residues. CDR3 sequence: CVSSLAGTREKLFF. The CDR3 coding sequence is TGTGTCAGCAGCTTAGCTGGGACCCGGGAAAAACTGTTTTTT.

The chain couples TRBV6-6 to TRBJ1-2; perhaps TRBD1 as D (6 bases). The CDR3 sequence is 15 residues long. The germline gives CDR1 MNHNY, CDR2 SVGAGI (reference sequence). V was cut by 6 bases and J by 3 bases, with 17 bases left in between. The CDR3 nucleotides read TGTGCCAGCAGACCCAGCCAGGGGTTCTACTATGGCTACACCTTC. The encoded protein is CASRPSQGFYYGYTF.

The sample holds many counts of this clonotype. CDR3 sequence: CAISEPFRAGGETQYF. CDR3 nucleotides: TGTGCCATCAGTGAACCTTTCCGGGCGGGAGGGGAGACCCAGTACTTC. The genes are TRBV10-3 and TRBJ2-5, with TRBD2 identical over 9 bases. The germline CDR1 and CDR2 sequences are ENHRY and SYGVKD. The CDR3 extends over 16 amino acids. Unmatched junction bases numbered 10, after V lost 3 bases and J lost 5 bases.

This clonotype was observed at least ten times. J is TRBJ2-5 and V is TRBV20-1, with D uncertain. Trimming removed 1 base at V and 1 base at J, with 7 bases between. The CDR3 is 13 amino acids. Germline V gene data show CDR1 as DFQATT and CDR2 as SNEGSKA (reference sequence). CDR3 region: CSARVGGQETQYF. The CDR3 nucleotides read TGCAGTGCTAGAGTCGGCGGCCAAGAGACCCAGTACTTC.